This TCR beta chain was obtained from a study of T cells expressing NK-cell markers. Whole-study context: Seven of the eight sequenced donors were HCMV-seropositive; one was seronegative.

Using the 5' RACE reads, TCRdb records one entry per CDR3 protein without DNA. The ten top clones account for about 10%, within a sample of 300,000 to 500,000 distinct CDR3 sequences. In regard to this clonotype: Its antigen is currently unknown.

General study results and limits: Whether expanded NKG2C+ T cell clones recognized HCMV stayed uncertain. Topping the CD3+CD56-NKG2C+ fraction as well were these clonotypes, in several donors.

The clonotype was recovered from a woman aged 45-60 years in good health. Sequenced input: blood T cells: a sorted CD56 or NKG2C T cell subset, CD4+ or CD8+ T cells, or bulk PBMC T cells (not recorded which).

CDR3 loop: CASSIRGEGEKLFF. V is TRBV12-3 or TRBV12-4 and J is TRBJ1-4; TCRdb calls TRBD1, which cannot be checked without DNA. The CDR3 runs 14 residues.